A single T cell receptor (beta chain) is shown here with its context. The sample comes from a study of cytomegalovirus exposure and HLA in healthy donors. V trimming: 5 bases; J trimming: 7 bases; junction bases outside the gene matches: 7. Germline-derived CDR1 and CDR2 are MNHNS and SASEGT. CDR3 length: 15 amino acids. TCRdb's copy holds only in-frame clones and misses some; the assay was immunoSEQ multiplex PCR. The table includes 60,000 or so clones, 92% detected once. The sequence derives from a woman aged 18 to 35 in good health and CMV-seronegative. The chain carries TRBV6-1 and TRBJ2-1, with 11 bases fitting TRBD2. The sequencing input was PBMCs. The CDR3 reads CASSLGTSGPNEQFF. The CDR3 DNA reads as TGTGCCAGCAGTCTCGGGACTAGCGGCCCAAATGAGCAGTTCTTC.